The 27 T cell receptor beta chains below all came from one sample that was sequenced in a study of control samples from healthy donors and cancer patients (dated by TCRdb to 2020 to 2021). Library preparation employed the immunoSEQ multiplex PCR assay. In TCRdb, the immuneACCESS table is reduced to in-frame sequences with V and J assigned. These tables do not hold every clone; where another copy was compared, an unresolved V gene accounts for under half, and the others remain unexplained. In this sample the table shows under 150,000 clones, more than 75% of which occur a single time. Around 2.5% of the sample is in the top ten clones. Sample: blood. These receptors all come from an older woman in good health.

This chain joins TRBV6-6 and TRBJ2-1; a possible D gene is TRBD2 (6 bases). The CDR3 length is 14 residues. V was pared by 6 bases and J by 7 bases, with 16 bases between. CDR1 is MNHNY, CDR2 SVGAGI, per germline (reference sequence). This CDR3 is CASSKETSLNEQFF. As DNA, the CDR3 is TGTGCCAGCAGCAAGGAGACTAGTTTGAATGAGCAGTTCTTC.

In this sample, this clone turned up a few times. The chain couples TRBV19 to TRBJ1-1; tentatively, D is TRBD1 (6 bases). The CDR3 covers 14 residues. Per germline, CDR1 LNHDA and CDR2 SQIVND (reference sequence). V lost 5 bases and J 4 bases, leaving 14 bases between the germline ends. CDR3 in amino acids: CASSPDGGGTEAFF. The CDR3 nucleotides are TGTGCCAGTAGTCCTGATGGGGGCGGCACTGAAGCTTTCTTT.

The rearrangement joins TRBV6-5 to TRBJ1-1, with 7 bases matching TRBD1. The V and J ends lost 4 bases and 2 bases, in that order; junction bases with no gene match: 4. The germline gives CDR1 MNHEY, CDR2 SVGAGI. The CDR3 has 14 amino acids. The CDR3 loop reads CASSLNRGNTEAFF. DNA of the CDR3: TGTGCCAGCAGTTTAAACAGGGGAAACACTGAAGCTTTCTTT.

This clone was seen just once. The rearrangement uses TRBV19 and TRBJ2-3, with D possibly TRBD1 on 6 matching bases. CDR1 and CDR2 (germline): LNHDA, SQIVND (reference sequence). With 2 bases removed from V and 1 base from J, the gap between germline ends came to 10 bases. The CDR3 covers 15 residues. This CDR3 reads CASSIRGSGTDTQYF. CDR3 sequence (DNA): TGTGCCAGTAGTATAAGGGGGTCGGGCACAGATACGCAGTATTTT.

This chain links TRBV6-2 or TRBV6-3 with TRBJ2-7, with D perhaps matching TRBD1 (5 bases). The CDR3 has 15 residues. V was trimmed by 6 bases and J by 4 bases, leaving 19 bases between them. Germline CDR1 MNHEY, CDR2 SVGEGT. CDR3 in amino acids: CASSSSPDSQYEQYF. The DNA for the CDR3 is TGTGCCAGCAGCTCCAGCCCCGACAGTCAATACGAGCAGTACTTC.

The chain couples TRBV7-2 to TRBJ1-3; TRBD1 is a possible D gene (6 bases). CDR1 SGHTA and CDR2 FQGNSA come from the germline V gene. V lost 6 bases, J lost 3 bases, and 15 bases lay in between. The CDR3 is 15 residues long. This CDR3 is CASRSGGGDGNTIYF. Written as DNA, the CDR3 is TGTGCCAGCAGGTCGGGGGGGGGCGATGGAAACACCATATATTTT.

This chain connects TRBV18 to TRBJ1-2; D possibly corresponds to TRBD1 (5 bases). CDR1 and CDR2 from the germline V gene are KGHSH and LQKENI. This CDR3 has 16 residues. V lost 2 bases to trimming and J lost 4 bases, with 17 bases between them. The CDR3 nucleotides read TGTGCCAGCTCACCAACGACGGATCGGGGCGGCTATGGCTACACCTTC. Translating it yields CASSPTTDRGGYGYTF. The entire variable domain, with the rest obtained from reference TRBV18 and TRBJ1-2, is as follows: NAGVMQNPRHLVRRRGQEARLRCSPMKGHSHVYWYRQLPEEGLKFMVYLQKENIIDESGMPKERFSAEFPKEGPSILRIQQVVRGDSAAYFCASSPTTDRGGYGYTFGSGTRLTVV.

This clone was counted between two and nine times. In DNA, the CDR3 is TGCGCCATCCCCTGGGGGGAAATTGAAGCTTTCTTT. Protein: CAIPWGEIEAFF. The gene calls are TRBV10-2 and TRBJ1-1; weak D call: TRBD1 (5 bases). The CDR3 length is 12 residues. V shed 10 bases and J shed 7 bases, with 16 bases lying between them. CDR1 and CDR2 from the germline V gene are WSHSY and SAAADI.

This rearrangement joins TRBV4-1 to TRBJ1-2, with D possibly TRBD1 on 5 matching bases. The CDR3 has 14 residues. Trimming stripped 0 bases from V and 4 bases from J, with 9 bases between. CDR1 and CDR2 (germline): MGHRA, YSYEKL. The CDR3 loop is CASSQEGAVYGYTF. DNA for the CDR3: TGCGCCAGCAGCCAAGAAGGGGCGGTCTATGGCTACACCTTC.

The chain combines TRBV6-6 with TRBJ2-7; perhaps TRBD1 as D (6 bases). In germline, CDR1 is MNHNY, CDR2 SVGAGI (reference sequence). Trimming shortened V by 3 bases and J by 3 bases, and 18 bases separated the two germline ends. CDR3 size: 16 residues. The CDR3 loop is CASSYSNRVGYYEQYF. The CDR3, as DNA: TGTGCCAGCAGTTATTCAAACAGGGTCGGATACTACGAGCAGTACTTC.

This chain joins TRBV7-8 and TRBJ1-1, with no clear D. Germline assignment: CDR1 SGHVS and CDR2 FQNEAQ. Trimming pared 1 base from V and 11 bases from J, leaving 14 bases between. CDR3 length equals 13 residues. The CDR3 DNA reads TGTGCCAGCAGCTTAGTACAGAGTAGCAGCGCTTTCTTT. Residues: CASSLVQSSSAFF.

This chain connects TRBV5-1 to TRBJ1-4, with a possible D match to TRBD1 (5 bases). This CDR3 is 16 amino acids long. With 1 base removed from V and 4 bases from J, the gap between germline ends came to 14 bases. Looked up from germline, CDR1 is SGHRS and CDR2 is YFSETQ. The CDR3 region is CASSLRAGRSNEKLFF. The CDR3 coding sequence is TGCGCCAGCAGCTTGCGCGCGGGGCGCAGTAATGAAAAACTGTTTTTT.

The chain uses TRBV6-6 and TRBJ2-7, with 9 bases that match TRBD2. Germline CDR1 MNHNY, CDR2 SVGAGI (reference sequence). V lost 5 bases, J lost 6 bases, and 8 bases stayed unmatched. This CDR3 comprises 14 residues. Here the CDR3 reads CASSGAGLALEQYF. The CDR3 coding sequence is TGTGCCAGCAGTGGCGCGGGACTAGCTCTCGAGCAGTACTTC.

In DNA, the CDR3 is TGTGCCAGCAGCGCCGGGACTTCCACCTACGAGCAGTACTTC. Its translation: CASSAGTSTYEQYF. The chain employs TRBV9 and TRBJ2-7; a possible D gene is TRBD2 (6 bases). Trimming pared 3 bases from V and 2 bases from J, leaving 12 bases between. Germline assignment: CDR1 SGDLS and CDR2 YYNGEE. The CDR3 has 14 amino acids.

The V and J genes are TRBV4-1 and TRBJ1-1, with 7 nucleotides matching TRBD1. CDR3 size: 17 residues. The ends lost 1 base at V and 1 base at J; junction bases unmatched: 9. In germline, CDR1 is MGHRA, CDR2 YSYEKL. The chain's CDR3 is CASSQVYFGQENTEAFF. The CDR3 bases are TGCGCCAGCAGCCAAGTATATTTTGGACAGGAGAACACTGAAGCTTTCTTT.

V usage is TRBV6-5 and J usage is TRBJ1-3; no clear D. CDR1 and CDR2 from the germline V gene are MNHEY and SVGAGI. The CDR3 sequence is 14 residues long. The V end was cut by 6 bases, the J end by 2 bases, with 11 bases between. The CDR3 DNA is TGTGCCAGCAGGCCCGACAAGGCTGGAAACACCATATATTTT. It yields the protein CASRPDKAGNTIYF.

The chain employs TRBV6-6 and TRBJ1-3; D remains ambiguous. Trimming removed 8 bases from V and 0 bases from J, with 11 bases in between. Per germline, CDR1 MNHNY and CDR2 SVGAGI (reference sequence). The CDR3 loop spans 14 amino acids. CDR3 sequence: CASGQTISGNTIYF. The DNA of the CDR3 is TGTGCCAGCGGGCAGACCATCTCTGGAAACACCATATATTTT.

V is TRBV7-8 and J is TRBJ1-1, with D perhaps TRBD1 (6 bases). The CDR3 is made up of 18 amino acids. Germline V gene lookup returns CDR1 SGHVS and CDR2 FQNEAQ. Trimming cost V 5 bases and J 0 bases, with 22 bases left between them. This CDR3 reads CASSTNPRQEGMNTEAFF. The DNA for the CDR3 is TGTGCCAGCAGCACGAACCCCCGACAGGAGGGAATGAACACTGAAGCTTTCTTT.

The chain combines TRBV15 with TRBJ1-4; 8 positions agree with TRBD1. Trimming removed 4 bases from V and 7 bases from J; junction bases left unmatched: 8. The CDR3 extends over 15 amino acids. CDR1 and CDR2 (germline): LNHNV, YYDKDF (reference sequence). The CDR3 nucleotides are TGTGCCACCAGCACCCGACAGGGGTCGGGTGAAAAACTGTTTTTT. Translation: CATSTRQGSGEKLFF.

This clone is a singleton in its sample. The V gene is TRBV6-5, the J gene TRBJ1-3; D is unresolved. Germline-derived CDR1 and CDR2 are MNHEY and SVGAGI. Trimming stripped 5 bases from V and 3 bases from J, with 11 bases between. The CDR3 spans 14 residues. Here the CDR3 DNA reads TGTGCCAGCAGTCGGGGTAGAGGTGGAAACACCATATATTTT. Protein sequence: CASSRGRGGNTIYF.

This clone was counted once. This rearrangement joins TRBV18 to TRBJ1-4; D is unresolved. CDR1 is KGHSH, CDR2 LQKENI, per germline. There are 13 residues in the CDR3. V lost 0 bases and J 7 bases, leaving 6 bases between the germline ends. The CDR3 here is CASSPPMGEKLFF. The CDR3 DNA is TGTGCCAGCTCACCACCGATGGGTGAAAAACTGTTTTTT.

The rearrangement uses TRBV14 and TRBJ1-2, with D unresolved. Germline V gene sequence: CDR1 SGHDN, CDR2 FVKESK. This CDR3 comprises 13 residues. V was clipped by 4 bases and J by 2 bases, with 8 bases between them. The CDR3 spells CASSRERNYGYTF. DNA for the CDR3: TGTGCCAGCAGCCGAGAAAGGAACTATGGCTACACCTTC. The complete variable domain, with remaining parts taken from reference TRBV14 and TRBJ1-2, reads EAGVTQFPSHSVIEKGQTVTLRCDPISGHDNLYWYRRVMGKEIKFLLHFVKESKQDESGMPNNRFLAERTGGTYSTLKVQPAELEDSGVYFCASSRERNYGYTFGSGTRLTVV.

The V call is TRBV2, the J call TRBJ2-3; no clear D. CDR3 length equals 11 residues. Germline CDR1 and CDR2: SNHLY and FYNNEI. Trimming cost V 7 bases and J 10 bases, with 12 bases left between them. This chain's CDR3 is CASTEQLAQYF. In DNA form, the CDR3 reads TGTGCCAGCACCGAGCAGTTAGCGCAGTATTTT.

The CDR3 nucleotides read TGTGCCAGTAGTATACAACAGGGGGGCCAAAAACTGTTTTTT. It yields the protein CASSIQQGGQKLFF. The rearrangement links TRBV19 to TRBJ1-4; 8 bases align to TRBD1. CDR1 LNHDA and CDR2 SQIVND come from the germline V gene (reference sequence). The CDR3 totals 14 residues. The V segment lost 2 bases and the J segment 9 bases; nucleotides outside the gene matches: 5.

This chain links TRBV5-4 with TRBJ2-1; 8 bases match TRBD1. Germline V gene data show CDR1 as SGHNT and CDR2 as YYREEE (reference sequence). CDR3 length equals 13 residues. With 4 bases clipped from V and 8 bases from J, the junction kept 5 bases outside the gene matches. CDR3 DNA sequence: TGTGCCAGCAGCGAGCAGGGGGCCTATGAGCAGTTCTTC. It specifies CASSEQGAYEQFF.

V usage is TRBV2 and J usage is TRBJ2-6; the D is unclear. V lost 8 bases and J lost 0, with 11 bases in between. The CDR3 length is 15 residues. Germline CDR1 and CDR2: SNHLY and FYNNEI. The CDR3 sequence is CASGSGYSGANVLTF. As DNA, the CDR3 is TGTGCCAGCGGGTCAGGCTACTCTGGGGCCAACGTCCTGACTTTC.

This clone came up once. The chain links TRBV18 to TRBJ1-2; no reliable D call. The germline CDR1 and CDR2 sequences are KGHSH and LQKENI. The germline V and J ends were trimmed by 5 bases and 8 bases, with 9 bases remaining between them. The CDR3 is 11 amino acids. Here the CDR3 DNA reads TGTGCCAGCTCATCAACAAGGGGCTACACCTTC. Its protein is CASSSTRGYTF.